The rows below give T cell receptor beta chains drawn from one sample of a study of CD8 T cells in ankylosing spondylitis. MiXCR, run by TCRdb on the 5' RACE reads, gives a single entry per CDR3 protein. The table lists about 150,000 distinct CDR3 sequences, approximately 7.4% of them singletons. The sample consisted of blood, either unsorted or a sorted T cell fraction (not recorded which). These receptors originate from a female donor with ankylosing spondylitis or in good health (not recorded which). The CDR3 runs from the conserved cysteine through the conserved F or W. The D gene is left open where the match is weak. Expanded clones are given a class, and other clones once, few, many or no size at all.

CDR3 protein,CDR3 DNA,J gene,D gene,CDR3 length,clone size,V gene
CASSSGSGANVLTF,TGCGCCAGCAGCTCGGGCTCTGGGGCCAACGTCCTGACTTTC,TRBJ2-6,NA,14,many,TRBV5-1
CSGRPASTDTQYF,TGCAGCGGACGACCAGCGAGCACAGATACGCAGTATTTT,TRBJ2-3,NA,13,many,TRBV29-1
CASSPLGTGGEETQYF,TGTGCCAGCTCACCCCTCGGGACAGGGGGAGAAGAGACCCAGTACTTC,TRBJ2-5,TRBD1,16,many,TRBV18
CASRHTGDSGGYTF,TGCGCCAGCAGACACACAGGGGATTCGGGCGGCTACACCTTC,TRBJ1-2,TRBD1,14,many,TRBV5-1
CSARDKGQGIDYEQYF,TGCAGTGCTAGAGATAAGGGGCAGGGGATTGACTACGAGCAGTACTTC,TRBJ2-7,NA,16,many,TRBV20-1
CASSLSATNEKLFF,TGTGCCAGCAGCCTCAGTGCAACTAATGAAAAACTGTTTTTT,TRBJ1-4,NA,14,many,TRBV12-3/TRBV12-4
CAISLTGTGGPLNYGYTF,TGTGCCATCAGTTTAACCGGGACAGGGGGCCCCCTTAACTATGGCTACACCTTC,TRBJ1-2,TRBD1,18,many,TRBV10-3
CASMDLRGSPLHF,TGCGCCAGCATGGATCTTAGGGGATCACCCCTCCACTTT,TRBJ1-6,NA,13,many,TRBV5-1
CASSLGPGGSNQPQHF,TGTGCCAGCAGTTTAGGTCCAGGGGGTAGCAATCAGCCCCAGCATTTT,TRBJ1-5,TRBD1,16,many,TRBV12-3/TRBV12-4
CASSIAALLSTDTQYF,TGTGCCAGTAGTATCGCAGCGCTACTTTCCACAGATACGCAGTATTTT,TRBJ2-3,NA,16,NA,TRBV19
CATSLGARTNEKLFF,TGTGCCACATCACTAGGGGCAAGAACTAATGAAAAACTGTTTTTT,TRBJ1-4,NA,15,many,TRBV2
CASRRNRDYEQYF,TGTGCCAGCAGACGGAACAGGGACTACGAGCAGTACTTC,TRBJ2-7,NA,13,NA,TRBV6-1
CASSVGPGTGTYEQYF,TGTGCCAGCAGCGTAGGTCCGGGGACAGGTACCTACGAGCAGTACTTC,TRBJ2-7,TRBD1,16,many,TRBV9
CASSGDSSGTDTQFF,TGTGCCAGCAGCGGCGACAGCTCCGGCACAGATACGCAGTTTTTT,TRBJ2-3,NA,15,NA,TRBV9
CASSETGPDTQYF,TGTGCCAGCAGCGAGACAGGGCCGGATACGCAGTATTTT,TRBJ2-3,TRBD1,13,many,TRBV7-6
CASSVGQGSNSPLHF,TGTGCCAGCAGCGTAGGACAGGGGAGTAATTCACCCCTCCACTTT,TRBJ1-6,TRBD1,15,many,TRBV9
CASSPIGGYYGYTF,TGTGCCAGCAGTCCCATAGGGGGCTACTATGGCTACACCTTC,TRBJ1-2,TRBD1,14,many,TRBV12-3/TRBV12-4
CSARPLASKGETQYF,TGCAGTGCTAGACCGCTAGCGTCAAAAGGAGAGACCCAGTACTTC,TRBJ2-5,NA,15,many,TRBV20-1
CAWRWGLVELFF,TGTGCCTGGAGGTGGGGGTTAGTGGAGCTGTTTTTT,TRBJ2-2,NA,12,few,TRBV30
CASSYSMGREQYF,TGTGCCAGCAGTTACTCGATGGGGCGCGAGCAGTACTTC,TRBJ2-7,NA,13,many,TRBV6-5
CASSLQQGTGELFF,TGCGCCAGCAGCCTCCAGCAGGGCACCGGGGAGCTGTTTTTT,TRBJ2-2,NA,14,many,TRBV4-1
CASSPSRSNSPLHF,TGTGCCAGCAGCCCCAGCCGATCAAATTCACCCCTCCACTTT,TRBJ1-6,NA,14,many,TRBV28